The 32 T cell receptor beta chains below come from one sample, sequenced in a study of T cell changes during pregnancy in multiple sclerosis. Generated by immunoSEQ multiplex PCR, the TCRdb table keeps only in-frame clones and is missing some. The repertoire consists of 75,000 to 95,000 clones, with 92% occurring once and the leading ten covering about 1.6%. The source was peripheral blood, collected in the first trimester of pregnancy. The receptor source for this set is a female donor with multiple sclerosis, enrolled in a pregnancy study.

This sequence joins TRBV11-2 and TRBJ2-1; D may be TRBD1 (5 bases). The V and J ends lost 2 bases and 10 bases respectively, with 18 bases between them. Germline values: CDR1 SGHAT, CDR2 FQNNGV. The CDR3 totals 15 residues. CDR3 protein: CASSLRGGPLREQFF. The CDR3 coding sequence is TGTGCCAGCAGCTTAAGGGGCGGCCCCCTCAGGGAGCAGTTCTTC.

The rearrangement uses TRBV7-6 and TRBJ1-3; 7 bases fit TRBD1. This CDR3 comprises 16 residues. V shed 5 bases, J shed 0 bases, and the junction held 7 bases outside the gene matches. Germline values: CDR1 SGHVS, CDR2 FNYEAQ. CDR3 amino acids: CASSPNRGLSGNTIYF. The DNA for the CDR3 is TGTGCCAGCAGCCCCAACAGGGGCCTCTCTGGAAACACCATATATTTT. Together with reference TRBV7-6 and TRBJ1-3, the CDR3 gives the full variable domain: GAGVSQSPRYKVTKRGQDVALRCDPISGHVSLYWYRQALGQGPEFLTYFNYEAQQDKSGLPNDRFSAERPEGSISTLTIQRTEQRDSAMYRCASSPNRGLSGNTIYFGEGSWLTVV.

V and J are TRBV2 and TRBJ2-3; 16 bases map to TRBD2. The CDR3 covers 18 residues. In germline, CDR1 is SNHLY, CDR2 FYNNEI. The V and J ends lost 4 bases and 2 bases, in that order; junction bases with no gene match: 6. The CDR3 coding sequence is TGTGCCAGCAGTGGGGGACTAGCGGGAGGGCCGGTCACAGATACGCAGTATTTT. Translating gives CASSGGLAGGPVTDTQYF.

The J gene is TRBJ2-1, the V gene TRBV7-9; 7 nucleotides match TRBD2. With 5 bases clipped from V and 7 bases from J, the junction kept 11 bases outside the gene matches. The CDR3 is made up of 15 amino acids. CDR1 SEHNR and CDR2 FQNEAQ come from the germline V gene (reference sequence). CDR3 loop: CASSQRAGFLNEQFF. The CDR3 bases are TGTGCCAGCAGCCAAAGAGCGGGGTTCTTAAATGAGCAGTTCTTC.

The genes are TRBV29-1 and TRBJ2-7, with 8 bases identical to TRBD1. Germline lookup yields CDR1 SQVTM and CDR2 ANQGSEA. Trimming took 0 bases from V and 5 from J; bases not matched to a gene: 3. The CDR3 contains 13 residues. CDR3 DNA: TGCAGCGTTGAAGACAGGGGGCGGAACGAGCAGTACTTC. It encodes CSVEDRGRNEQYF.

J is TRBJ1-3 and V is TRBV28, with D perhaps matching TRBD1 (5 bases). Trimming stripped 6 bases from V and 2 bases from J, with 14 bases between. This CDR3 has 15 residues. Germline V gene sequence: CDR1 MDHEN, CDR2 SYDVKM. CDR3 loop: CASSVRRGAGNTIYF. For the CDR3, the DNA is TGTGCCAGCAGCGTTAGGAGGGGAGCTGGAAACACCATATATTTT.

The chain joins TRBV7-2 to TRBJ2-3; D unresolved. Trimming pared 5 bases from V and 5 bases from J, leaving 8 bases between. The CDR3 runs 12 residues. CDR1 SGHTA and CDR2 FQGNSA come from the germline V gene. CDR3 in DNA: TGTGCCAGCAGCCCCCAGGTAGATACGCAGTATTTT. This translates into CASSPQVDTQYF.

The rearrangement links TRBV5-1 to TRBJ1-5, with D tentatively TRBD1 (6 bases). CDR3 length: 14 residues. V shed 4 bases and J shed 4 bases, with 12 bases lying between them. The germline V gene encodes CDR1 SGHRS and CDR2 YFSETQ. For the CDR3, the DNA is TGCGCCAGCAGCCTAGGGGGTCGGAATCAGCCCCAGCATTTT. Protein: CASSLGGRNQPQHF.

CDR3 DNA sequence: TGTGCCAGCAGCGGGGGGACTAGAGCCTACAATGAGCAGTTCTTC. This translates into CASSGGTRAYNEQFF. V gene TRBV7-6 combines with J gene TRBJ2-1, with TRBD2 matching 8 bases. The J segment lost 2 bases and the V segment lost 5 bases, leaving 5 bases of the junction unmatched. CDR1 is SGHVS and CDR2 is FNYEAQ in the germline V gene. There are 15 residues in the CDR3. The full variable domain, with the rest looked up from reference TRBV7-6 and TRBJ2-1, is GAGVSQSPRYKVTKRGQDVALRCDPISGHVSLYWYRQALGQGPEFLTYFNYEAQQDKSGLPNDRFSAERPEGSISTLTIQRTEQRDSAMYRCASSGGTRAYNEQFFGPGTRLTVL.

The chain uses TRBV19 and TRBJ2-1; 12 nucleotides line up with TRBD2. The CDR3 is made up of 15 amino acids. With 4 bases clipped from V and 9 bases from J, the junction kept 7 bases outside the gene matches. The germline gives CDR1 LNHDA, CDR2 SQIVND (reference sequence). The CDR3 spells CASSKTSGSEGEQFF. The CDR3 coding sequence is TGTGCCAGTAGTAAGACTAGCGGGAGCGAAGGTGAGCAGTTCTTC.

The chain employs TRBV9 and TRBJ2-6; 12 bases are shared with TRBD2. The junction had 3 bases not matched to a gene; V was cut back by 1 base and J by 4 bases. The CDR3 extends over 17 amino acids. The germline CDR1 and CDR2 sequences are SGDLS and YYNGEE. CDR3 residues: CASSVLAGGPGANVLTF. CDR3 sequence (DNA): TGTGCCAGCAGCGTACTAGCGGGAGGGCCCGGGGCCAACGTCCTGACTTTC.

The rearrangement uses TRBV27 and TRBJ1-2, with a tentative D call TRBD1 (5 bases). Trimming cost V 2 bases and J 5 bases, with 15 bases left between them. There are 15 residues in the CDR3. CDR1 is MNHEY and CDR2 is SMNVEV in the germline V gene (reference sequence). CDR3: CASSLGGGLGYGYTF. As DNA, the CDR3 is TGTGCCAGCAGTTTAGGGGGGGGATTGGGGTATGGCTACACCTTC.

V usage is TRBV7-9 and J usage is TRBJ1-1; 8 bases agree with TRBD1. The CDR3 spans 15 residues. Unmatched junction bases numbered 5, after V lost 5 bases and J lost 0 bases. From germline, CDR1 is SEHNR and CDR2 FQNEAQ (reference sequence). In DNA, the CDR3 is TGTGCCAGCAGCCTACAGGGGGGCATGAACACTGAAGCTTTCTTT. Its translation is CASSLQGGMNTEAFF.

The V call is TRBV7-9, the J call TRBJ2-1, with 8 bases that match TRBD2. V gave up 0 bases and J gave up 10 bases; unmatched junction bases: 5. CDR3 length: 14 residues. Germline CDR1 is SEHNR and CDR2 is FQNEAQ (reference sequence). The CDR3 here is CASSLAFPSGEQFF. For the CDR3, the DNA is TGTGCCAGCAGCTTAGCGTTTCCTAGCGGGGAGCAGTTCTTC. The full variable domain, completed using reference TRBV7-9 and TRBJ2-1, is DTGVSQNPRHKITKRGQNVTFRCDPISEHNRLYWYRQTLGQGPEFLTYFQNEAQLEKSRLLSDRFSAERPKGSFSTLEIQRTEQGDSAMYLCASSLAFPSGEQFFGPGTRLTVL.

V usage is TRBV4-2 and J usage is TRBJ2-7; possible D gene TRBD1, 6 bases. CDR3 size: 16 residues. Trimming removed 0 bases from V and 6 bases from J, with 18 bases in between. CDR1 and CDR2 from the germline V gene are LGHNA and YNFKEQ. The DNA of the CDR3 is TGTGCCAGCAGCCAAGATACGAGTTTCCTAGGGGGCGAGCAGTACTTC. The encoded protein is CASSQDTSFLGGEQYF.

The chain has TRBV19 and TRBJ1-2; possibly TRBD1 for D (6 bases). Germline loops: CDR1 LNHDA, CDR2 SQIVND (reference sequence). The CDR3 consists of 16 residues. V was trimmed by 3 bases and J by 4 bases, leaving 18 bases between them. CDR3 nucleotides: TGTGCCAGTAGTATCCAGAGACAGGCGGTGCCCTATGGCTACACCTTC. Its protein product is CASSIQRQAVPYGYTF.

This chain links TRBV19 with TRBJ1-1; possibly TRBD1 for D (6 bases). Germline loops: CDR1 LNHDA, CDR2 SQIVND (reference sequence). Trimming pared 7 bases from V and 11 bases from J, leaving 14 bases between. This CDR3 comprises 11 residues. CDR3 nucleotides: TGTGCCAGTACCAATCGGGGGGGCGCTTTCTTT. Amino acid sequence: CASTNRGGAFF.

The DNA for the CDR3 is TGTGCCAGCAGCTTTGGAGGGCCCGGGGAGCTGTTTTTT. It is translated as CASSFGGPGELFF. The chain combines TRBV13 with TRBJ2-2, with TRBD2 as a possible D gene (6 bases). Trimming pared 3 bases from V and 6 bases from J, leaving 8 bases between. The CDR3 sequence is 13 residues long. Germline CDR1 and CDR2: PRHDT and FYEKMQ (reference sequence).

This sequence joins TRBV5-1 and TRBJ2-7, with D unresolved. The CDR3 consists of 14 residues. Trimming took off 0 bases at V and 3 bases at J, with 10 bases between the two ends. CDR1 is SGHRS and CDR2 is YFSETQ in the germline V gene. The CDR3: CASSLERVDYEQYF. CDR3 coding DNA: TGCGCCAGCAGCTTGGAACGGGTAGACTACGAGCAGTACTTC.

The rearrangement uses TRBV5-4 and TRBJ2-1; the D gene is possibly TRBD2 (5 bases). This CDR3 region has 15 residues. Germline lookup yields CDR1 SGHNT and CDR2 YYREEE (reference sequence). Trimming took 5 bases from V and 5 from J, leaving 17 bases between them. CDR3 amino acids: CASSFTLLGNNEQFF. In DNA, the CDR3 is TGTGCCAGCAGTTTTACTCTTCTCGGGAACAATGAGCAGTTCTTC.

V is TRBV9 and J is TRBJ2-1; 8 bases agree with TRBD2. The CDR3 totals 16 residues. The germline CDR1 and CDR2 sequences are SGDLS and YYNGEE. V lost 4 bases and J lost 2; bases outside the gene matches: 8. CDR3 sequence: CASSIRGGLAYNEQFF. The CDR3 DNA follows: TGTGCCAGCAGCATCAGAGGGGGACTAGCCTACAATGAGCAGTTCTTC.

The chain has TRBV6-5 and TRBJ1-1; D not certain. The V gene's germline CDR1 is MNHEY and CDR2 SVGAGI. The CDR3 runs 16 residues. Deletions cut 0 bases from V and 7 bases from J, with 18 bases between. The CDR3 coding sequence is TGTGCCAGCAGTTACTCGAAACCCGGGGATGGGAATGAAGCTTTCTTT. Its protein is CASSYSKPGDGNEAFF.

The CDR3: CAIRPGTASYEQYF. CDR3 coding DNA: TGTGCCATCAGGCCCGGGACAGCCTCCTACGAGCAGTACTTC. J is TRBJ2-7 and V is TRBV10-3; 7 bases align to TRBD1. Germline loops: CDR1 ENHRY, CDR2 SYGVKD. The CDR3 is made up of 14 amino acids. Trimming cost V 6 bases and J 0 bases; bases outside gene matches: 5.

The table lists this clone with a count of one. This chain joins TRBV7-7 and TRBJ2-5, with D tentatively TRBD2 (6 bases). The CDR3 is made up of 15 amino acids. The V gene lost 4 bases and the J gene lost 2 bases, with 14 bases spanning the gap. Looked up from germline, CDR1 is SSHAT and CDR2 is FNYEAQ (reference sequence). The CDR3 region is CASSSGGIVQETQYF. In nucleotides, the CDR3 is TGTGCCAGCAGCTCTGGCGGGATTGTACAAGAGACCCAGTACTTC.

The chain links TRBV6-6 to TRBJ1-5; tentative D call: TRBD1 (5 bases). The CDR3 has 12 amino acids. V lost 7 bases and J lost 5, with 9 bases in between. Germline CDR1 is MNHNY and CDR2 is SVGAGI (reference sequence). The CDR3 DNA is TGTGCCAGCAAATCGGGGGATCAGCCCCAGCATTTT. This translates into CASKSGDQPQHF.

This chain joins TRBV6-5 and TRBJ1-2; tentatively, D is TRBD1 (6 bases). V lost 2 bases to trimming and J lost 0 bases, with 10 bases between them. The CDR3 has 15 residues. Germline V gene lookup returns CDR1 MNHEY and CDR2 SVGAGI. In DNA form, the CDR3 reads TGTGCCAGCAGTTACGACAGGATAGCTAACTATGGCTACACCTTC. Translation gives CASSYDRIANYGYTF.

The V and J genes are TRBV6-5 and TRBJ2-5, with 7 nucleotides matching TRBD2. Germline loops: CDR1 MNHEY, CDR2 SVGAGI. CDR3 length: 15 residues. V lost 6 bases, J lost 4 bases, and 11 bases stayed unmatched. CDR3 sequence reads: CASSRDYSLGETQYF. The DNA of the CDR3 is TGTGCCAGCAGCCGGGACTACTCCTTAGGAGAGACCCAGTACTTC.

This clone was counted a single time. This chain links TRBV7-9 with TRBJ1-3; D is possibly TRBD1 (6 bases). From germline, CDR1 is SEHNR and CDR2 FQNEAQ (reference sequence). This CDR3 contains 15 residues. V was clipped by 7 bases and J by 2 bases, with 15 bases between them. CDR3 coding DNA: TGTGCCAGCAAGGGGGGGTACTCCGCTGGAAACACCATATATTTT. Protein product: CASKGGYSAGNTIYF.

This clone was seen a single time. The chain recombines TRBV6-5 with TRBJ2-2, with D uncertain. The V and J ends lost 5 bases and 5 bases respectively, with 6 bases between them. There are 12 residues in the CDR3. Germline lookup yields CDR1 MNHEY and CDR2 SVGAGI. CDR3 sequence reads: CASSRSTGELFF. The CDR3 DNA sequence: TGTGCCAGCAGTCGGAGTACCGGGGAGCTGTTTTTT.

This chain connects TRBV6-1 to TRBJ1-3; D unclear. The V end lost 4 bases, the J end lost 11 bases, and 9 bases lay between the germline ends. Germline lookup yields CDR1 MNHNS and CDR2 SASEGT. This CDR3 contains 11 residues. The CDR3 DNA sequence: TGTGCCAGCAGTGCCCAGATCTCCATATATTTT. Protein product: CASSAQISIYF.

Remarks on this clone: Additional DNA sequences in this sample encode the identical CDR3. The J gene is TRBJ1-1, the V gene TRBV19, with a possible D match to TRBD1 (6 bases). The CDR3 has 13 amino acids. Trimming removed 5 bases at V and 3 bases at J, with 10 bases between. Germline assignment: CDR1 LNHDA and CDR2 SQIVND (reference sequence). The CDR3 nucleotides are TGTGCCAGTAGTCCAACAGGGTACACTGAAGCTTTCTTT. Amino acid sequence: CASSPTGYTEAFF.

The V gene is TRBV5-1, the J gene TRBJ2-7; maybe TRBD1 (5 bases). V lost 3 bases and J lost 1, with 11 bases in between. The CDR3 has 14 residues. CDR1 and CDR2 from the germline V gene are SGHRS and YFSETQ. The CDR3, as DNA: TGCGCCAGCAGCTGGGGCTTGGCGTCCTACGAGCAGTACTTC. Its protein product is CASSWGLASYEQYF.